This T cell receptor beta chain was identified during a study of OX40 agonist ivuxolimab in advanced cancers. Using immunoSEQ multiplex PCR, the repertoire was profiled, and TCRdb retains in-frame clones only, with some absent. The sample lists over 60,000 clones; 91% were seen once. The V end lost 7 bases, the J end lost 0 bases, and 13 bases lay between the germline ends. Looked up from germline, CDR1 is SGHAT and CDR2 is FQNNGV. This CDR3 spans 15 amino acids. This clone appeared a single time. What it recognizes is unknown. Study-wide results and limits: The antigen specificity of the peripheral T cells (those that were expanded) was not determined.

This TCR derives from an adult with an advanced solid tumor such as melanoma, head and neck, liver or kidney cancer. Sequencing was performed on CD4+ or CD8+ T cells sorted from blood, taken in a trial of the OX40 agonist ivuxolimab. The rearrangement links TRBV11-2 to TRBJ1-3; no reliable D call. CDR3 DNA: TGTGCCAGCACCCTCAGTCCTATCTCTGGAAACACCATATATTTT. Translation: CASTLSPISGNTIYF.